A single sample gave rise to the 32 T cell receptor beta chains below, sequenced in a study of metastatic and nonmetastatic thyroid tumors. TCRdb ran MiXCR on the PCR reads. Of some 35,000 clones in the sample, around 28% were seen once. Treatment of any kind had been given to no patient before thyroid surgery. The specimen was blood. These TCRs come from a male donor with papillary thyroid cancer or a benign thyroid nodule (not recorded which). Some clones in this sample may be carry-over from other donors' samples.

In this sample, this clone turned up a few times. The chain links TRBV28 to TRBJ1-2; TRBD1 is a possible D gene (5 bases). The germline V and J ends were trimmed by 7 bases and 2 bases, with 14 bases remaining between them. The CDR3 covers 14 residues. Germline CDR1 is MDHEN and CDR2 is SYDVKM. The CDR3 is CASISTGLNYGYTF. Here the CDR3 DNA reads TGTGCCAGCATTTCTACAGGCCTGAACTATGGCTACACCTTC.

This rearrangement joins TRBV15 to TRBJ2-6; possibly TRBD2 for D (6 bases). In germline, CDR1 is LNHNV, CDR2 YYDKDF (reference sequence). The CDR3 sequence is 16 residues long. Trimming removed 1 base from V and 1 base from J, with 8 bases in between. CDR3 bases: TGTGCCACCAGCAGAGTCGGGGGATCTGGGGCCAACGTCCTGACTTTC. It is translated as CATSRVGGSGANVLTF. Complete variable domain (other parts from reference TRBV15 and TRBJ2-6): DAMVIQNPRYQVTQFGKPVTLSCSQTLNHNVMYWYQQKSSQAPKLLFHYYDKDFNNEADTPDNFQSRRPNTSFCFLDIRSPGLGDTAMYLCATSRVGGSGANVLTFGAGSRLTVL.

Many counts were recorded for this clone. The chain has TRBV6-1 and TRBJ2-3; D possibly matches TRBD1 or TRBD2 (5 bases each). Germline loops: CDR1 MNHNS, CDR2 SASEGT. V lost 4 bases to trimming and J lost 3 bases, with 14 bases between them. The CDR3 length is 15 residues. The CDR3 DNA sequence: TGTGCCAGCAGTGGGACACCTGGGGGTACAGATACGCAGTATTTT. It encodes CASSGTPGGTDTQYF.

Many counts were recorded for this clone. CDR3 nucleotide sequence: TGTGCCAGCAGCGTAGGAACGGGAGGCGATACGTACGAGCAGTACTTC. It is translated as CASSVGTGGDTYEQYF. V is TRBV9 and J is TRBJ2-7; TRBD2 matches at 7 bases. There are 16 residues in the CDR3. The V gene end was trimmed by 0 bases and the J gene end by 4 bases; junction bases not matched to a gene: 10. CDR1 and CDR2 from the germline V gene are SGDLS and YYNGEE.

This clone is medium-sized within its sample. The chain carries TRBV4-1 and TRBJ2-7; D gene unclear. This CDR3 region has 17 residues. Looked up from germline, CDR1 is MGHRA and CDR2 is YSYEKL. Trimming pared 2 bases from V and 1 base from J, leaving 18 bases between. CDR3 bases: TGCGCCAGCAGCCAAAACACACGGGCAGGCGTTTCCTACGAGCAGTACTTC. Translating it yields CASSQNTRAGVSYEQYF.

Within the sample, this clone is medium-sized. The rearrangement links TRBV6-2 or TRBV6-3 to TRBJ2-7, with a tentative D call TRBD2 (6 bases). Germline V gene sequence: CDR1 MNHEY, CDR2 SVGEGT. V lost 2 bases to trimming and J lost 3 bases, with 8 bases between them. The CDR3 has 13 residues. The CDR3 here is CASSYRDFYEQYF. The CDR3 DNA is TGTGCCAGCAGTTACCGGGACTTCTACGAGCAGTACTTC.

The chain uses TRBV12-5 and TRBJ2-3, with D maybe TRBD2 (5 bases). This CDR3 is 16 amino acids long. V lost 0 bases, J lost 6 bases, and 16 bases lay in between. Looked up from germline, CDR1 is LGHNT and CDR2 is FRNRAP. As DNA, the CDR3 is TGTGCTAGTGGTTTGGTACTAACGGGAATTGGGGATACGCAGTATTTT. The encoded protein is CASGLVLTGIGDTQYF.

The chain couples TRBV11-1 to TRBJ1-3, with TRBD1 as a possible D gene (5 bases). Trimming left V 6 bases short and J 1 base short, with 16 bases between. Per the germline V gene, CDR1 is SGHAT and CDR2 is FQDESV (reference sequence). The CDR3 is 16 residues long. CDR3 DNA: TGTGCCAGCAGTCTCGGGGCAGTACAGTCTGGAAACACCATATATTTT. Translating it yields CASSLGAVQSGNTIYF.

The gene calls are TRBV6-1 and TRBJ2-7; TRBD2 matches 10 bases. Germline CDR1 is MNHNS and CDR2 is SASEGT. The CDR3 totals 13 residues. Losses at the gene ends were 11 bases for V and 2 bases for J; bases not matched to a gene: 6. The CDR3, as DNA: TGTGCCGCTAGCGGGAGCTCTCCCTACGAGCAGTACTTC. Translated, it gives CAASGSSPYEQYF.

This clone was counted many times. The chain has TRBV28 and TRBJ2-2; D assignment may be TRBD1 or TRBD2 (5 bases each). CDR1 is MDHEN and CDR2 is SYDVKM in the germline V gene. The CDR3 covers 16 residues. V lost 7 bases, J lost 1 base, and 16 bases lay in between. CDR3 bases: TGTGCCAGCAAAACCGCCGGGACGGTGAACACCGGGGAGCTGTTTTTT. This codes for CASKTAGTVNTGELFF.

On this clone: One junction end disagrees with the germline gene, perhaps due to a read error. The CDR3 coding sequence is TGTGCCGGCAGTTTACGTAGGGGATCTACTCGACTAGCGGAGATGGCCGAGCAGTACTTC. It is translated as CAGSLRRGSTRLAEMAEQYF. The chain is built from TRBV12-3 or TRBV12-4 and TRBJ2-7; 9 bases line up with TRBD2. The CDR3 sequence is 20 residues long.

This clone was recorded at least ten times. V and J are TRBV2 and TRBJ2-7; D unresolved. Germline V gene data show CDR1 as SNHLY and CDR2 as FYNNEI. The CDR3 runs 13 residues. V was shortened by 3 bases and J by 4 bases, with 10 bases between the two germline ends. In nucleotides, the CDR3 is TGTGCCAGCAGTGATCAGGATCGATACGAGCAGTACTTC. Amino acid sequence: CASSDQDRYEQYF.

In DNA, the CDR3 is TGTGCCAGCCAGCGGGAGTCCTACAATGAGCAGTTCTTC. As protein: CASQRESYNEQFF. The chain couples TRBV2 to TRBJ2-1, with TRBD2 identical over 8 bases. After removal of 8 bases from V and 1 base from J, the junction contained 1 base not matched to a gene. CDR3 size: 13 residues. The germline V gene encodes CDR1 SNHLY and CDR2 FYNNEI.

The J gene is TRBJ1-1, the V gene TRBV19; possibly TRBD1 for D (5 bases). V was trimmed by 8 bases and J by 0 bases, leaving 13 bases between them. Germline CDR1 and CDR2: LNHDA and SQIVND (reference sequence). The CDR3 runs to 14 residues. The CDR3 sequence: CASRLRAMNTEAFF. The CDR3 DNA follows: TGTGCCAGTCGGCTCAGGGCTATGAACACTGAAGCTTTCTTT.

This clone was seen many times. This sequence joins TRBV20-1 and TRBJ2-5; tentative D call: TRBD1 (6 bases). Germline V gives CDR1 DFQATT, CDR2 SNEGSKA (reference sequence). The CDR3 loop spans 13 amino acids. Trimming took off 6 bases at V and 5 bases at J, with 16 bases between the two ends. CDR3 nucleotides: TGCAGTGCCCCGGGACAACTCGTGGAGACCCAGTACTTC. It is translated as CSAPGQLVETQYF.

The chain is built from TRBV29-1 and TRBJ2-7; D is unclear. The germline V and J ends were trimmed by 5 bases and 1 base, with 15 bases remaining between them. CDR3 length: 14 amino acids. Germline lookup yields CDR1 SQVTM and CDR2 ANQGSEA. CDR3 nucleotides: TGCAGCGTTTCCCGGAGCCAAACATCCTACGAGCAGTACTTC. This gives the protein CSVSRSQTSYEQYF.

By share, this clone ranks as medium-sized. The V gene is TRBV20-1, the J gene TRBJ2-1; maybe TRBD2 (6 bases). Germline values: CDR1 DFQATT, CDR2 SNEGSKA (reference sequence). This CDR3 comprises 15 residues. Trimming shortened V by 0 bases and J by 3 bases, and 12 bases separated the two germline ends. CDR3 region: CSARDRGTDYNEQFF. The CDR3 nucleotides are TGCAGTGCTAGAGATCGCGGGACTGACTACAATGAGCAGTTCTTC.

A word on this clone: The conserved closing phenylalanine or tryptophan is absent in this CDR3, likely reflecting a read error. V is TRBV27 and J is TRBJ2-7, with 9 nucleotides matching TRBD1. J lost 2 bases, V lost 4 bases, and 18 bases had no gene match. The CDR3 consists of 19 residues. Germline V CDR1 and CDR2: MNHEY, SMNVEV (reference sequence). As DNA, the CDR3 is TGTGCCAGCAGTTGGGAAAGATCAGACGGGACAGGGAGAACCTACGAGCAGTACTCC. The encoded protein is CASSWERSDGTGRTYEQYS.

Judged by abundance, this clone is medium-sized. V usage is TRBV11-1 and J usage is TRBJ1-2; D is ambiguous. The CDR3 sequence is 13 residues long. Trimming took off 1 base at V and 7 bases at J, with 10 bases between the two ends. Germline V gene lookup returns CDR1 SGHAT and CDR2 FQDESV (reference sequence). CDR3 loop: CASSLEAGPGYTF. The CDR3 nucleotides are TGTGCCAGCAGCTTAGAGGCAGGTCCTGGCTACACCTTC.

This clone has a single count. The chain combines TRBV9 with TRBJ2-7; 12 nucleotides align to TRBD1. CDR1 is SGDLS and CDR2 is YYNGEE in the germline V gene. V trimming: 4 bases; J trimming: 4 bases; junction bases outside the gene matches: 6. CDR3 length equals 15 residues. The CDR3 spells CASSPGTGGLYEQYF. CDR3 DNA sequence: TGTGCCAGCAGCCCGGGGACAGGGGGCTTGTACGAGCAGTACTTC. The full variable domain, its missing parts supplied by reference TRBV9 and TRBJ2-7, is DSGVTQTPKHLITATGQRVTLRCSPRSGDLSVYWYQQSLDQGLQFLIQYYNGEERAKGNILERFSAQQFPDLHSELNLSSLELGDSALYFCASSPGTGGLYEQYFGPGTRLTVT.

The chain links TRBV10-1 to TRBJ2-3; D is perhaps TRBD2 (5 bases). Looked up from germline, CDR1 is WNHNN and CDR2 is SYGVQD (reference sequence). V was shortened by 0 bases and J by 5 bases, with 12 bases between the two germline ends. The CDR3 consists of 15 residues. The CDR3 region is CASSESVGAIDTQYF. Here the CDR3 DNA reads TGCGCCAGCAGTGAGTCGGTGGGAGCCATAGATACGCAGTATTTT.

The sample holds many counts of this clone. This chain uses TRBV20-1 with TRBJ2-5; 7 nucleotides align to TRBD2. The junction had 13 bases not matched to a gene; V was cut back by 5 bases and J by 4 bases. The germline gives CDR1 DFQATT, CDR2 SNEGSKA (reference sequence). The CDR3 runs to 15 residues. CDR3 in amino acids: CSALRETRTLETQYF. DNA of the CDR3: TGCAGTGCTTTGCGGGAGACCCGCACTCTAGAGACCCAGTACTTC.

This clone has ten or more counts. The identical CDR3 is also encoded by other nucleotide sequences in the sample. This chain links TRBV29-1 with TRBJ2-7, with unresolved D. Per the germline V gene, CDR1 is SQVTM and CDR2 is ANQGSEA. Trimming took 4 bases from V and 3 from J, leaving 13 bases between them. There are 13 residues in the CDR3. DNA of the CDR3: TGCAGCGTTGCGTACATTAGTCACTACGAGCAGTACTTC. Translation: CSVAYISHYEQYF.

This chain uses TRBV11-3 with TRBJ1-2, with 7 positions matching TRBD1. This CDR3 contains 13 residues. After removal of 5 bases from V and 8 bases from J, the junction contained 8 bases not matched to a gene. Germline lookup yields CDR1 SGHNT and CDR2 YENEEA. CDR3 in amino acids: CASSPLTGDGYTF. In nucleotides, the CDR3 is TGTGCCAGCAGCCCCCTAACAGGGGACGGCTACACCTTC. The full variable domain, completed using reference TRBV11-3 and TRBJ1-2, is EAGVVQSPRYKIIEKKQPVAFWCNPISGHNTLYWYLQNLGQGPELLIRYENEEAVDDSQLPKDRFSAERLKGVDSTLKIQPAELGDSAVYLCASSPLTGDGYTFGSGTRLTVV.

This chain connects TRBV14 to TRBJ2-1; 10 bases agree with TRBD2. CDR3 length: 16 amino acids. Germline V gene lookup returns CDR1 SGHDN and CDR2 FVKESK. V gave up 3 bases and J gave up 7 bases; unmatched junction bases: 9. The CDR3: CASSHSASGSFNEQFF. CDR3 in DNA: TGTGCCAGCAGCCACTCCGCTAGCGGGAGTTTTAATGAGCAGTTCTTC.

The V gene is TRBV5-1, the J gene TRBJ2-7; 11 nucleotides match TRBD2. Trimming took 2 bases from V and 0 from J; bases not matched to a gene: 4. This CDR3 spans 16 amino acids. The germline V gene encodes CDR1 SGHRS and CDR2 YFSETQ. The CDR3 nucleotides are TGCGCCAGCAGCTTCAGGACTAGCGGGCCCTCCTACGAGCAGTACTTC. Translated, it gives CASSFRTSGPSYEQYF.

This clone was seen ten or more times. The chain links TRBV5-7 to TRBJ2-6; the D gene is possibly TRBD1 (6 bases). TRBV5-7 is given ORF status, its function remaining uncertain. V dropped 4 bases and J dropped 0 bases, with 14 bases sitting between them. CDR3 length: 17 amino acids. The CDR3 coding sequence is TGTGCCAGCAGCCAATTTACAGGGATCTCTGGGGCCAACGTCCTGACTTTC. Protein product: CASSQFTGISGANVLTF.

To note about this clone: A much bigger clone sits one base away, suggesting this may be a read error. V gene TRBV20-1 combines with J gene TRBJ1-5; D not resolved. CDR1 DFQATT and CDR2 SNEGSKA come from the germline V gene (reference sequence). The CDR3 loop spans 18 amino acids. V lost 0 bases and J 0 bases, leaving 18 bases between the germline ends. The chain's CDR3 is CSARDGQPPNFSNQPQHF. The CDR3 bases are TGCAGTGCTAGAGATGGTCAGCCGCCGAATTTTAGCAATCAGCCCCAGCATTTT.

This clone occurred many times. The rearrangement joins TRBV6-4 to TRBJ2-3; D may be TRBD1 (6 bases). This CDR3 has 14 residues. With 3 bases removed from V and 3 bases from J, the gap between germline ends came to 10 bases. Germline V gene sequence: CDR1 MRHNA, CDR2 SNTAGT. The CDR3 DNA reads TGTGCCAGCAGTGAAGGGGGAGAGACAGATACGCAGTATTTT. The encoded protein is CASSEGGETDTQYF.

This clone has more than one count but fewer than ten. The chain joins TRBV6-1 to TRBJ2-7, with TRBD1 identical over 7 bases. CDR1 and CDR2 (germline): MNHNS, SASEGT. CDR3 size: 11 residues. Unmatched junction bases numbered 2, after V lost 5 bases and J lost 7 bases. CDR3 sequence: CASSTTGEQYF. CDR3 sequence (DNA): TGTGCCAGCAGTACGACAGGGGAGCAGTACTTC.

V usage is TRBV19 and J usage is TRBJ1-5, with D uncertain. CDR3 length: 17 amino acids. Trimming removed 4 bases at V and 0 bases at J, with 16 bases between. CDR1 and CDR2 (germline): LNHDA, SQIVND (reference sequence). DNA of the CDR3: TGTGCCAGTAGTACCAGCCGGTTAGGATATAGCAATCAGCCCCAGCATTTT. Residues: CASSTSRLGYSNQPQHF.

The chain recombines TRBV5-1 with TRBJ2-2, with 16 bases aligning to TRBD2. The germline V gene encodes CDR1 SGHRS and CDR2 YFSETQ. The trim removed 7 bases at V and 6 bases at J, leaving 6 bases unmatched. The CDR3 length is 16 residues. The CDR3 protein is CASLGLAGGTAGELFF. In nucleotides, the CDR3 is TGCGCCAGCCTGGGACTAGCGGGAGGGACGGCCGGGGAGCTGTTTTTT. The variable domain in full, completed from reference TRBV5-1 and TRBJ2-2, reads KAGVTQTPRYLIKTRGQQVTLSCSPISGHRSVSWYQQTPGQGLQFLFEYFSETQRNKGNFPGRFSGRQFSNSRSEMNVSTLELGDSALYLCASLGLAGGTAGELFFGEGSRLTVL.